The rows below give T cell receptor beta chains drawn from one sample of a study of patients and donors after allogeneic stem cell transplantation. Using its own MiXCR run on the RT-PCR reads, TCRdb lists one record per CDR3 protein. The data contain some 960,000 distinct CDR3 sequences, about 20% of them singletons. Sample: blood, either unsorted or a sorted T cell fraction (not recorded which). The receptors stem from a human donor who was either an allogeneic HSCT recipient or a stem cell or donor lymphocyte infusion donor (not recorded which). It is not recorded whose cells these are; they may come from a transplant donor. Both conserved end residues are part of each CDR3. A D gene is named only where the DNA matches it firmly. Size values are once, few and many counts, or a class for expanded clones, and some rows have none.

v_call	d_call	clone_size	j_call	cdr3_aa	cdr3_nt
TRBV14	TRBD2	-	TRBJ2-1	CASSQLAGGSNEQFF	TGTGCCAGCAGCCAGCTAGCGGGAGGAAGCAATGAGCAGTTCTTC
TRBV9	-	few	TRBJ1-4	CASSATGIQAEKLFF	TGTGCCAGCAGCGCCACAGGGATACAGGCTGAAAAACTGTTTTTT
TRBV29-1	-	-	TRBJ1-5	CSACLGDQPQHF	TGCAGCGCGTGTCTCGGGGATCAGCCCCAGCATTTT
TRBV25-1	-	few	TRBJ2-5	CASRGIGGGGETQYF	TGTGCCAGCCGCGGGATTGGCGGGGGCGGAGAGACCCAGTACTTC
TRBV5-1	-	few	TRBJ2-3	CASHPGTYTDTQYF	TGCGCCAGTCACCCCGGGACTTACACAGATACGCAGTATTTT
TRBV3-1	TRBD1	few	TRBJ2-7	CASKGQVSDYEQYF	TGTGCCAGCAAGGGACAGGTGAGCGACTACGAGCAGTACTTC
TRBV6-1	-	few	TRBJ1-2	CASSEGDLTTGSGYTF	TGTGCCAGCAGTGAAGGGGATTTAACGACTGGCTCTGGCTACACCTTC
TRBV6-1	TRBD1	-	TRBJ1-2	CASSADRDRINYGYTF	TGTGCCAGCAGTGCGGACAGGGATCGTATTAACTATGGCTACACCTTC
TRBV10-3	TRBD1	few	TRBJ2-7	CAIRDTGTGGSHEQYF	TGTGCCATCAGAGATACCGGGACAGGGGGTTCCCACGAGCAGTACTTC
TRBV20-1	TRBD2	-	TRBJ2-7	CSVRNRRGGPYEQYF	TGCAGTGTTAGAAATCGCCGCGGGGGACCCTACGAGCAGTACTTC
TRBV5-1	-	many	TRBJ2-5	CASQEENQETQYF	TGCGCCAGCCAGGAGGAGAACCAAGAGACCCAGTACTTC
TRBV12-3/TRBV12-4	TRBD1	-	TRBJ2-2	CASSNRGPANTGELFF	TGTGCCAGCAGCAACAGGGGGCCAGCTAACACCGGGGAGCTGTTTTTT
TRBV24-1	-	once	TRBJ2-2	CATSDLPINTGELFF	TGTGCCACCAGTGATTTGCCCATCAACACCGGGGAGCTGTTTTTT
TRBV3-1	TRBD1	-	TRBJ1-5	CASSQEGVYRGPNQPQHF	TGTGCCAGCAGCCAAGAAGGAGTTTACAGGGGACCCAATCAGCCCCAGCATTTT
TRBV12-5	-	-	TRBJ2-7	CASGLVNFSYEQYF	TGTGCTAGTGGTTTGGTAAACTTCTCCTACGAGCAGTACTTC
TRBV12-3/TRBV12-4	-	few	TRBJ2-2	CASSSGNGVNTGELFF	TGTGCCAGCAGTTCGGGTAACGGAGTCAACACCGGGGAGCTGTTTTTT
TRBV12-3/TRBV12-4	-	many	TRBJ1-1	CASSRNTEAFF	TGTGCCAGCAGCCGGAACACTGAAGCTTTCTTT
TRBV5-1	-	-	TRBJ2-1	CASGGREWADEQFF	TGCGCCAGTGGGGGCCGGGAATGGGCGGATGAGCAGTTCTTC
TRBV11-2	TRBD2	many	TRBJ2-1	CASSSYPLRLAGGVEQFF	TGTGCCAGCAGCTCCTACCCCCTTCGACTAGCGGGAGGGGTTGAGCAGTTCTTC
TRBV7-9	-	-	TRBJ2-1	CASSSRLASSNEQFF	TGTGCCAGCAGCTCCAGACTGGCAAGTTCGAATGAGCAGTTCTTC
TRBV9	-	few	TRBJ1-5	CASSVGKGSNQPQHF	TGTGCCAGCAGCGTAGGTAAGGGGAGCAATCAGCCCCAGCATTTT
TRBV3-1	-	-	TRBJ2-1	CASSQERVAAYNEQFF	TGTGCCAGCAGCCAAGAAAGGGTAGCCGCCTACAATGAGCAGTTCTTC
TRBV2	TRBD2	few	TRBJ2-1	CASSEQGLVNEQFF	TGTGCCAGCAGTGAACAGGGACTAGTCAATGAGCAGTTCTTC
TRBV5-4	-	-	TRBJ2-2	CASLSSVSGELFF	TGTGCCAGCCTCTCCTCGGTGAGCGGGGAGCTGTTTTTT
TRBV7-2	-	few	TRBJ1-3	CASSFSASSGGNTIYF	TGTGCCAGCAGCTTTAGTGCCTCGAGTGGAGGAAACACCATATATTTT
TRBV15	-	-	TRBJ1-1	CATSSRQRRTGFTEAFF	TGTGCCACCAGCAGCAGACAGAGGCGGACTGGGTTCACTGAAGCTTTCTTT
TRBV5-1	-	-	TRBJ2-2	CASRSSAGELFF	TGCGCCAGCAGATCGTCAGCCGGGGAGCTGTTTTTT
TRBV19	-	-	TRBJ1-1	CASSISWNTEAFF	TGTGCCAGTAGTATTTCGTGGAACACTGAAGCTTTCTTT
TRBV5-1	-	-	TRBJ2-6	CASSLDPDSVLYSGANVLTF	TGCGCCAGCAGCCTCGACCCCGACAGCGTTCTTTACTCTGGGGCCAACGTCCTGACTTTC
TRBV9	-	few	TRBJ2-5	CASSGNKGETQYF	TGTGCCAGCAGCGGGAACAAGGGGGAGACCCAGTACTTC
TRBV28	TRBD1	-	TRBJ2-7	CASSFSDRAEQYF	TGTGCCAGCAGTTTCTCAGACAGGGCCGAGCAGTACTTC
TRBV12-3/TRBV12-4	-	-	TRBJ1-3	CASSAGSNSGNTIYF	TGTGCCAGCAGTGCTGGGAGCAACTCTGGAAACACCATATATTTT
TRBV19	-	-	TRBJ1-2	CASSRWGFGTNYGYTF	TGTGCCAGTAGTCGGTGGGGGTTCGGGACGAACTATGGCTACACCTTC
TRBV6-5	-	-	TRBJ1-3	CASSLGQPSGNTIYF	TGTGCCAGCAGTTTGGGGCAGCCCTCTGGAAACACCATATATTTT
TRBV27	-	-	TRBJ1-2	CASSLTPAGSHGYTF	TGTGCCAGCAGTTTAACCCCGGCAGGGTCTCATGGCTACACCTTC
TRBV29-1	-	few	TRBJ2-3	CSVGPAGDTQYF	TGCAGCGTTGGCCCCGCAGGAGATACGCAGTATTTT
TRBV7-8	-	-	TRBJ2-3	CASSSLTQYF	TGTGCCAGCAGCTCCCTAACGCAGTATTTT
TRBV4-3	TRBD1	few	TRBJ1-4	CASSPGQGDAEKLFF	TGCGCCAGCAGCCCGGGACAGGGTGATGCCGAAAAACTGTTTTTT
TRBV29-1	-	-	TRBJ1-2	CSVDFLDYYGYTF	TGCAGCGTTGATTTTCTAGACTACTATGGCTACACCTTC
TRBV7-9	-	many	TRBJ2-7	CASSPPGEQYF	TGTGCCAGCTCACCCCCGGGGGAGCAGTACTTC
TRBV25-1	TRBD2	-	TRBJ2-1	CASGAGVAVF	TGTGCCAGCGGAGCGGGAGTTGCGGTCTTC
TRBV6-5	TRBD2	-	TRBJ2-1	CASSYYHRGSHNEQFF	TGTGCCAGCAGTTACTATCATCGCGGGAGCCACAATGAGCAGTTCTTC
TRBV7-2	-	many	TRBJ1-2	CASGSDSYYGYTF	TGTGCCAGCGGATCGGACAGCTACTATGGCTACACCTTC
TRBV12-3/TRBV12-4	TRBD2	-	TRBJ2-2	CASKGRGNTGELFF	TGTGCCTCCAAGGGGAGGGGAAACACCGGGGAGCTGTTTTTT
TRBV5-1	TRBD2	few	TRBJ2-7	CASSGQPGTRIDEQYF	TGCGCCAGCAGCGGCCAGCCGGGGACTAGAATCGACGAGCAGTACTTC
TRBV24-1	TRBD1	-	TRBJ1-1	CATSDSRGQHTEAFF	TGTGCCACCAGTGATTCAAGGGGGCAGCACACTGAAGCTTTCTTT
TRBV12-3/TRBV12-4	-	many	TRBJ2-2	CASSLSGVNTGELFF	TGTGCCAGCAGTTTGTCTGGGGTCAACACCGGGGAGCTGTTTTTT
TRBV19	TRBD2	-	TRBJ2-1	CASSRTSGGPYNEQFF	TGTGCCAGTTCGAGGACTAGCGGGGGACCATACAATGAGCAGTTCTTC
TRBV4-3	TRBD2	few	TRBJ2-1	CASSQASSGDSYNEQFF	TGCGCCAGCAGCCAAGCATCGAGCGGGGACTCCTACAATGAGCAGTTCTTC
TRBV5-1	-	-	TRBJ1-1	CASSSNGQSEAFF	TGCGCCAGCAGCTCCAACGGACAGAGTGAAGCTTTCTTT
TRBV7-3	TRBD1	few	TRBJ1-2	CASSSDRGAYGYTF	TGTGCCAGCAGCTCCGACAGGGGGGCCTATGGCTACACCTTC
TRBV7-2	TRBD2	-	TRBJ2-1	CASSPLAGAGEQFF	TGTGCCAGCAGCCCCTTAGCGGGGGCGGGTGAGCAGTTCTTC
TRBV6-1	-	-	TRBJ2-7	CASSVVGHSYEQYF	TGTGCCAGCAGCGTCGTCGGCCACTCCTACGAGCAGTACTTC
TRBV20-1	-	-	TRBJ1-2	CNIPGEGGGYTF	TGCAACATCCCGGGGGAAGGGGGTGGCTACACCTTC